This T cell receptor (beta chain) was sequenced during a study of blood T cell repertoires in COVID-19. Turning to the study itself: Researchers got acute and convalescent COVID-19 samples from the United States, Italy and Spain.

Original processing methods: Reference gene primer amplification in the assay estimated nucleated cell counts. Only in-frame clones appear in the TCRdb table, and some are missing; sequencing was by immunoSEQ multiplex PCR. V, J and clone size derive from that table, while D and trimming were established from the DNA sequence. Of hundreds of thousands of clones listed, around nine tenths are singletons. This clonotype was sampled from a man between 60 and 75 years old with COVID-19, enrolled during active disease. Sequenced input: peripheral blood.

The CDR3 reads CATSSQRQGRTLPFF. The CDR3 DNA sequence: TGTGCCACCAGCTCCCAAAGACAGGGCCGAACTCTACCTTTCTTT. The chain joins TRBV15 to TRBJ1-1; 7 bases align to TRBD1. The CDR3 is made up of 15 amino acids. Germline CDR1 and CDR2: LNHNV and YYDKDF (reference sequence). Losses at the gene ends were 5 bases for V and 12 bases for J; bases not matched to a gene: 18.